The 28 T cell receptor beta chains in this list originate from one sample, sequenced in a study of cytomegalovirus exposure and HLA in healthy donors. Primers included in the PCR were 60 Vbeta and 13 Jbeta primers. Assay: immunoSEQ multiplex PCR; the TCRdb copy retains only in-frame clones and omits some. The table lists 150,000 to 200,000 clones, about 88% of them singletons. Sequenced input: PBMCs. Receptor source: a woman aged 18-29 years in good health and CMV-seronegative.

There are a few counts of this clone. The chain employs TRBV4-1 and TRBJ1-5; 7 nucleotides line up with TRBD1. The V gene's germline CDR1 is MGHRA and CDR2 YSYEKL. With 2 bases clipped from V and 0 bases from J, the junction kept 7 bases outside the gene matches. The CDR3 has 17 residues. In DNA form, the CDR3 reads TGCGCCAGCAGCCAATACAGGGGAGACGCTAGCAATCAGCCCCAGCATTTT. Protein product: CASSQYRGDASNQPQHF.

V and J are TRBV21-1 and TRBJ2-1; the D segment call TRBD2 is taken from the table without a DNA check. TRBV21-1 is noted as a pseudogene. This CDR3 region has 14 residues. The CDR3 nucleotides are TGTGCCAGCAGCAATGGACTAGCGGGAGGCGAGCAGTTCTTC. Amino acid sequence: CASSNGLAGGEQFF.

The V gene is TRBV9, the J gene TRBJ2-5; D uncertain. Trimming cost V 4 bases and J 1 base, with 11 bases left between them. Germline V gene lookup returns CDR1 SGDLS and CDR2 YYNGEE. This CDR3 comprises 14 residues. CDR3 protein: CASSLSRSQETQYF. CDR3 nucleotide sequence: TGTGCCAGCAGCCTTAGCCGGTCCCAAGAGACCCAGTACTTC.

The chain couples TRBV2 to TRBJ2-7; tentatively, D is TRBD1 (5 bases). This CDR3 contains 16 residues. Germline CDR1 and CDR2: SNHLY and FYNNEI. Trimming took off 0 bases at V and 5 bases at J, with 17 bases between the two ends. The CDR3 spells CASSEALTALYNEQYF. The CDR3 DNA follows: TGTGCCAGCAGTGAAGCGCTGACAGCCCTCTACAACGAGCAGTACTTC.

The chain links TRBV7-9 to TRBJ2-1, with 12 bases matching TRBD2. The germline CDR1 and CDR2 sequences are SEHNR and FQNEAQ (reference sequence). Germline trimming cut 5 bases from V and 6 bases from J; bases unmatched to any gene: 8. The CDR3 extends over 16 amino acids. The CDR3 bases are TGTGCCAGCAGCCCCGGGACTAGCGGGCCTTCCAATGAGCAGTTCTTC. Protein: CASSPGTSGPSNEQFF.

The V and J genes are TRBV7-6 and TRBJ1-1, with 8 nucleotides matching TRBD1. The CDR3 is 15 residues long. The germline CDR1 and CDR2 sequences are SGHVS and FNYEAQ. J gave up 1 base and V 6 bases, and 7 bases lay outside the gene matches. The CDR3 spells CASRPRDRRNTEAFF. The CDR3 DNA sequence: TGTGCCAGCAGACCCCGGGACAGGAGGAACACTGAAGCTTTCTTT. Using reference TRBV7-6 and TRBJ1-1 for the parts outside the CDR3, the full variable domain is GAGVSQSPRYKVTKRGQDVALRCDPISGHVSLYWYRQALGQGPEFLTYFNYEAQQDKSGLPNDRFSAERPEGSISTLTIQRTEQRDSAMYRCASRPRDRRNTEAFFGQGTRLTVV.

CDR3 loop: CASSGVNQPQHF. The CDR3, as DNA: TGTGCCAGCAGCGGGGTAAATCAGCCCCAGCATTTT. This chain uses TRBV27 with TRBJ1-5; D unresolved. With 6 bases removed from V and 4 bases from J, the gap between germline ends came to 7 bases. There are 12 residues in the CDR3. Germline CDR1 reads MNHEY; CDR2 reads SMNVEV (reference sequence).

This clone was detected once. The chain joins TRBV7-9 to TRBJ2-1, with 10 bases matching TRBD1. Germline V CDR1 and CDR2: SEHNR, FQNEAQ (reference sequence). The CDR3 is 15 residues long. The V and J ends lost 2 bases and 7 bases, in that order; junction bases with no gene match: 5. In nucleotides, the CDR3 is TGTGCCAGCAGCTTAAGACAGGGGGCTGGAAATGAGCAGTTCTTC. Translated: CASSLRQGAGNEQFF.

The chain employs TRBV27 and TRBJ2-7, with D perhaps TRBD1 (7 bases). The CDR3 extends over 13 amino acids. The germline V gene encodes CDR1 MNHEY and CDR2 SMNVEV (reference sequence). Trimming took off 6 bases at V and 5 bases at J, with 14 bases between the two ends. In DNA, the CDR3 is TGTGCCAGCAGACAGGGGAGGCGAGACGAGCAGTACTTC. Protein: CASRQGRRDEQYF.

CDR3 sequence: CSVELYRTGAEQYF. The CDR3 nucleotides are TGCAGCGTTGAACTATATCGGACAGGGGCCGAGCAGTACTTC. The chain employs TRBV29-1 and TRBJ2-5; TRBD1 aligns across 9 bases. The closer fit of TRBJ2-7 to the DNA end suggests the J call may be wrong. This CDR3 contains 14 residues. CDR1 is SQVTM, CDR2 ANQGSEA, per germline.

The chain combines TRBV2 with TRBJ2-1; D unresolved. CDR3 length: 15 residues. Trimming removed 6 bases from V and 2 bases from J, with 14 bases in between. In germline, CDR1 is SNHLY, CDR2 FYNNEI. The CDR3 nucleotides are TGTGCCAGCAGCCCTGCAGGCCCCACCTACAATGAGCAGTTCTTC. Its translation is CASSPAGPTYNEQFF.

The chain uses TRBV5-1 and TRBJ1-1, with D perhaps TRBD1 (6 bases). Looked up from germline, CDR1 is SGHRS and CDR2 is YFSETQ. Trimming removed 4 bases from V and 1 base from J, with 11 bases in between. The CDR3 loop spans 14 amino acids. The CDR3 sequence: CASSPLTGNTEAFF. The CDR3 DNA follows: TGCGCCAGCAGCCCCCTGACAGGGAACACTGAAGCTTTCTTT.

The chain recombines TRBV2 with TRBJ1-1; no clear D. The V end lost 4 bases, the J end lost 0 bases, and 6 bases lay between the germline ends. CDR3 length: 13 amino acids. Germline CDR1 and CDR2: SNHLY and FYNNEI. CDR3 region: CASSATMNTEAFF. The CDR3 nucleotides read TGTGCCAGCAGTGCCACAATGAACACTGAAGCTTTCTTT.

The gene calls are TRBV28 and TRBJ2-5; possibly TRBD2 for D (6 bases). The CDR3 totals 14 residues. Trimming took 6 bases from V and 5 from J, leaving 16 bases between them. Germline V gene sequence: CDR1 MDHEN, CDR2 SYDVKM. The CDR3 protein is CASSDGGIGETQYF. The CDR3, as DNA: TGTGCCAGCAGCGACGGAGGGATCGGGGAGACCCAGTACTTC.

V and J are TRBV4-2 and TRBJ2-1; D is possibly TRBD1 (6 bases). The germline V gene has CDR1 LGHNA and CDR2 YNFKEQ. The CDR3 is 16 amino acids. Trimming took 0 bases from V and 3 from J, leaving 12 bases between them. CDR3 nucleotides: TGTGCCAGCAGCCAAGAGAACCAAGGGGGCTACAATGAGCAGTTCTTC. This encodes CASSQENQGGYNEQFF.

DNA for the CDR3: TGTGCCCATTCCAGCCCTTTTACAGGCTCCAATCAGCCCCAGCATTTT. Its protein is CAHSSPFTGSNQPQHF. This chain links TRBV28 with TRBJ1-5; TRBD1 is a possible D gene (5 bases). The V end lost 11 bases, the J end lost 3 bases, and 23 bases lay between the germline ends. The CDR3 spans 16 residues. Germline assignment: CDR1 MDHEN and CDR2 SYDVKM.

The CDR3: CASSLAAGVNLGYTF. DNA of the CDR3: TGCGCCAGCAGCTTGGCGGCGGGGGTTAATCTGGGCTACACCTTC. The chain links TRBV5-1 to TRBJ1-2; D might be TRBD1 (5 bases). Trimming shortened V by 0 bases and J by 8 bases, and 17 bases separated the two germline ends. CDR1 is SGHRS, CDR2 YFSETQ, per germline. The CDR3 spans 15 residues.

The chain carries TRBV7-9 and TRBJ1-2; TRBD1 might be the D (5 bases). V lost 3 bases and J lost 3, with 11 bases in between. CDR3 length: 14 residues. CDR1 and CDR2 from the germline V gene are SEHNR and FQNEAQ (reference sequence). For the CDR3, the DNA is TGTGCCAGCAGCTTGGGGCAGGGTGACTATGGCTACACCTTC. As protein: CASSLGQGDYGYTF.

CDR3 DNA: TGCAGCGTTGACGGGGGCTCTGGAAACACCATATATTTT. It translates to CSVDGGSGNTIYF. The chain joins TRBV29-1 to TRBJ1-3; D possibly corresponds to TRBD1 (5 bases). The V gene's germline CDR1 is SQVTM and CDR2 ANQGSEA. CDR3 length equals 13 residues. V was trimmed by 3 bases and J by 0 bases, leaving 6 bases between them.

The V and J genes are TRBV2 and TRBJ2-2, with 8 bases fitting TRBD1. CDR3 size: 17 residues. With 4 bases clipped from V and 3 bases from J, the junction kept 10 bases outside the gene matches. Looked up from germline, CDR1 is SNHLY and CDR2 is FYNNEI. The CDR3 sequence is CASSVARQGQYTGELFF. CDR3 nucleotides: TGTGCCAGCAGTGTGGCCCGACAGGGGCAATACACCGGGGAGCTGTTTTTT.

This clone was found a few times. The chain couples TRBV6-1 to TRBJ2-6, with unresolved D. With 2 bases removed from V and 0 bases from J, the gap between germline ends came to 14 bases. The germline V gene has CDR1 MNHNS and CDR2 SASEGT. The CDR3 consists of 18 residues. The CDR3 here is CASSESLGEFSGANVLTF. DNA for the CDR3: TGTGCCAGCAGTGAATCTCTAGGAGAGTTCTCTGGGGCCAACGTCCTGACTTTC.

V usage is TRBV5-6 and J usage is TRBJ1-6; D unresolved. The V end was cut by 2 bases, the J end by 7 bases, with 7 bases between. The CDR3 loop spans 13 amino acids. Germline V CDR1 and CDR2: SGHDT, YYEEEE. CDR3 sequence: CASSFTENSPLHF. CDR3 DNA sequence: TGTGCCAGCAGCTTTACAGAGAATTCACCCCTCCACTTT. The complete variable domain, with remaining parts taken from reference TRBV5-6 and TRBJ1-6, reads DAGVTQSPTHLIKTRGQQVTLRCSPKSGHDTVSWYQQALGQGPQFIFQYYEEEERQRGNFPDRFSGHQFPNYSSELNVNALLLGDSALYLCASSFTENSPLHFGNGTRLTVT.

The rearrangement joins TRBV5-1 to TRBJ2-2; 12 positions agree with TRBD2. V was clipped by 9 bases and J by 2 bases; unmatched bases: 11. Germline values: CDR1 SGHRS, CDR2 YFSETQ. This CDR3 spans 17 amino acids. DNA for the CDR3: TGCGCCACCAAAACGACTAGCGGGGGAACCAACACCGGGGAGCTGTTTTTT. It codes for CATKTTSGGTNTGELFF.

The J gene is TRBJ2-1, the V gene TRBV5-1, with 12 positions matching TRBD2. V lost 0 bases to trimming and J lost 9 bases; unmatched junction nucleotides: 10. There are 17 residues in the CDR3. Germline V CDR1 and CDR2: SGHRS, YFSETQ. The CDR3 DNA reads TGCGCCAGCAGCTTGGCCTTCCTAGCGGGGGGGCCTACTGAGCAGTTCTTC. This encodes CASSLAFLAGGPTEQFF.

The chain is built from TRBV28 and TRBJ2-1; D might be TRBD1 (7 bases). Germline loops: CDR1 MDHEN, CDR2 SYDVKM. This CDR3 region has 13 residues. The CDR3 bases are TGTGTTGCAGGGGGGCAGCCATACAATGAGCAGTTCTTC. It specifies CVAGGQPYNEQFF.

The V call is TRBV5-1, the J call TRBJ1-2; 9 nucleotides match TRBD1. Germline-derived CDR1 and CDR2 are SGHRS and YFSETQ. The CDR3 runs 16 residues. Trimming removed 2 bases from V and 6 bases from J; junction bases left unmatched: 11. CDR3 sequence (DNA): TGCGCCAGCAGCTTCGGGACAGGGAAAGTGGGGGATGGCTACACCTTC. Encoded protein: CASSFGTGKVGDGYTF.

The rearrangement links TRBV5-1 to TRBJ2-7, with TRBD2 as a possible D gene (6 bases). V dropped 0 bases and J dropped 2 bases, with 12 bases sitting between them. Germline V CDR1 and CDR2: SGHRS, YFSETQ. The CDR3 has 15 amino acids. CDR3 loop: CASSLGGDSAYEQYF. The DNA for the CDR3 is TGCGCCAGCAGCTTGGGCGGGGACTCGGCCTACGAGCAGTACTTC.

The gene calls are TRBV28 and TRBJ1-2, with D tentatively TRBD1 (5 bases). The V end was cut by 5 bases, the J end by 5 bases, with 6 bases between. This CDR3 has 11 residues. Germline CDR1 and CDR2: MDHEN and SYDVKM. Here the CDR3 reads CASSRTYGYTF. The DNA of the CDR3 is TGTGCCAGCAGTCGGACATATGGCTACACCTTC.